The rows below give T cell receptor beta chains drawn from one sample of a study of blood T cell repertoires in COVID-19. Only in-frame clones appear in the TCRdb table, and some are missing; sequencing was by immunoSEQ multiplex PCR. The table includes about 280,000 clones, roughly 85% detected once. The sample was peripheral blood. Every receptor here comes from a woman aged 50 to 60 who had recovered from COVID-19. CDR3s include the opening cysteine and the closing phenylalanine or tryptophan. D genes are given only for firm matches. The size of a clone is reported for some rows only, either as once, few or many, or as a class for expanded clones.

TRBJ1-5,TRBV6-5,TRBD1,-,TGTGCCAGCAGCCAGACAGGGATCAATCAGCCCCAGCATTTT,CASSQTGINQPQHF
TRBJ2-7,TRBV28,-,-,TGTGCCAGCAGTTTCCGGAGATCCTACGAGCAGTACTTC,CASSFRRSYEQYF
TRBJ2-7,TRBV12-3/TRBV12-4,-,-,TGTGCCAGCAGTTTATTTAGCTACGAGCAGTACTTC,CASSLFSYEQYF
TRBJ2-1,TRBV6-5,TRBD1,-,TGTGCCAGCAGGGCAGGGGGCGCGTACAATGAGCAGTTCTTC,CASRAGGAYNEQFF
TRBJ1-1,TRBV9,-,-,TGTGCCAGCAGCGTATCGTATAATAATCTAAACACTGAAGCTTTCTTT,CASSVSYNNLNTEAFF
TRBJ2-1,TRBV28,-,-,TGTGCCAGCAGTCTCCAGGGGGGCTCCTACAATGAGCAGTTCTTC,CASSLQGGSYNEQFF
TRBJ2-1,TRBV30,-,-,TGTGCCACACAAAAATGGAGGGGTTCCTACAATGAGCAGTTCTTC,CATQKWRGSYNEQFF
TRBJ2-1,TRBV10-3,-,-,TGTGCCATCAGTGACCAAAAGGTGCGGGGAAACAATGAGCAGTTCTTC,CAISDQKVRGNNEQFF
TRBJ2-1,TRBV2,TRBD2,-,TGTGCCAGCAGTGAAACTAGCGGGGGGCTAAATGAGCAGTTCTTC,CASSETSGGLNEQFF
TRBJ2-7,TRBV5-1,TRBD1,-,TGCGCCAGCAGCCTAAAACAGGGGGCTCTCTACGAGCAGTACTTC,CASSLKQGALYEQYF
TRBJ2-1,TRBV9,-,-,TGTGCCAGCAGCGTAGGACCGGGGGTCCCCTACAATGAGCAGTTCTTC,CASSVGPGVPYNEQFF
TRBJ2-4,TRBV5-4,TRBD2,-,TGTGCCAGCAGCCCACAAGCGGGAGTAGCCAAAAACATTCAGTACTTC,CASSPQAGVAKNIQYF
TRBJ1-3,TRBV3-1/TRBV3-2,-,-,TGTGCCAGCAGCCAAGCCGTGGGACATGGAAACACCATATATTTT,CASSQAVGHGNTIYF
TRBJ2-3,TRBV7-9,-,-,TGTGCCAGCAGCTCAGGGACAGATACGCAGTATTTT,CASSSGTDTQYF
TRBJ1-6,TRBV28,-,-,TGTGCCAGCAGTGGAGGGAGCTCCTATAATTCACCCCTCCACTTT,CASSGGSSYNSPLHF
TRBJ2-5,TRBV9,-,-,TGTGCCAGCAGCGTAGAAGCGAGCGGGACCCAGTACTTC,CASSVEASGTQYF
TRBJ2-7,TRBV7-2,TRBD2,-,TGTGCCAGCAGCCTAACTAGCGGGGGGGCCTACGAGCAGTACTTC,CASSLTSGGAYEQYF
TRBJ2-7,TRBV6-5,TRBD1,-,TGTGCCAGCTCCCGGGACAGTGGGGTCTACGAGCAGTACTTC,CASSRDSGVYEQYF
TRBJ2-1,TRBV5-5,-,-,TGTGCCAGCAGCTTGGAGGCGGTGGAGTTCTTC,CASSLEAVEFF
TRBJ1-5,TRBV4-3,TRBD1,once,TGCGCCAGCAGCCAAGAGGACAGGGGTCAGCCCCAGCATTTT,CASSQEDRGQPQHF
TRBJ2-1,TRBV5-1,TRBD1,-,TGCGCCAGCAGCTCCCGGCAGGGGGCAGAAAATGAGCAGTTCTTC,CASSSRQGAENEQFF
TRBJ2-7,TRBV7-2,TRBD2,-,TGTGCCAGCAGCCAGCGGGTAGCGGGGGGGCAGTACTTC,CASSQRVAGGQYF
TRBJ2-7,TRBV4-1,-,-,TGCGCCAGCAGCCTGGAATCGGGGAAGGCCTACGAGCAGTACTTC,CASSLESGKAYEQYF
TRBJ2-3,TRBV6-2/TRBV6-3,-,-,TGTGCCAGCAGTTCCGGGGGTAGCTGGACAGATACGCAGTATTTT,CASSSGGSWTDTQYF
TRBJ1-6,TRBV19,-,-,TGTGCCAGTAGTAGGCCGAGACCGGGTGATAATTCACCCCTCCACTTT,CASSRPRPGDNSPLHF
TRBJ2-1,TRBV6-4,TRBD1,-,TGTGCCAGCAGTCGGGGACAGATTAATGAGCAGTTCTTC,CASSRGQINEQFF
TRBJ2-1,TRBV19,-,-,TGTGCCAGTAGACCCAGGCAGGGTGGACACAATGAGCAGTTCTTC,CASRPRQGGHNEQFF
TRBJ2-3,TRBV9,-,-,TGTGCCAGCAGCGTAGCGGGAAGCACAGATACGCAGTATTTT,CASSVAGSTDTQYF
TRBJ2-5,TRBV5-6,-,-,TGTGCCAGCAGCTTGGCCGGGGGGCGGGGTTGGGAGACCCAGTACTTC,CASSLAGGRGWETQYF
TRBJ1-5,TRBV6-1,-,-,TGTGCCAGCAGTGAAAGATGGACTGGGAGAAATCAGCCCCAGCATTTT,CASSERWTGRNQPQHF
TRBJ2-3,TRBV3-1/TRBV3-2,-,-,TGTGCCAGCAGCCAAGATAACCCCGCGGATACGCAGTATTTT,CASSQDNPADTQYF
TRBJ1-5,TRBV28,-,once,TGTGCCAGCGGGGGGTCGGATCAGCCCCAGCATTTT,CASGGSDQPQHF
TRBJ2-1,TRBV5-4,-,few,TGTGCCAGCAGCTTGCAGGGGAAGAACAATGAGCAGTTCTTC,CASSLQGKNNEQFF
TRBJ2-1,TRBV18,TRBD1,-,TGTGCCAGCTCACCACCGGTCGGGACAGGCTCGTACAATGAGCAGTTCTTC,CASSPPVGTGSYNEQFF
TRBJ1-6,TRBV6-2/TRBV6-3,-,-,TGTGCCAGCAGTTACTCGACGGGAAATTCACCCCTCCACTTT,CASSYSTGNSPLHF
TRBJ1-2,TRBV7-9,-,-,TGTGCCAGCAGATCGACAGAGAACTATGGCTACACCTTC,CASRSTENYGYTF
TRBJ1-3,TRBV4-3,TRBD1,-,TGCGCCAGCAGCCAAGAGGGGACAGGGGGCGCAGGAAACACCATATATTTT,CASSQEGTGGAGNTIYF
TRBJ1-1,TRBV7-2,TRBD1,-,TGTGCCAGCAGCTTAGGGCACAGGGGCTACACTGAAGCTTTCTTT,CASSLGHRGYTEAFF
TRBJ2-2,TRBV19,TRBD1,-,TGTGCCAGTAAGGCCCCGGGACAGGGGACCGGGGAGCTGTTTTTT,CASKAPGQGTGELFF
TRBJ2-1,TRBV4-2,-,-,TGTGCCAGCAGCCAAGATTGGGCTTTTGGCAATGAGCAGTTCTTC,CASSQDWAFGNEQFF
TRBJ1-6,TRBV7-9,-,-,TGTGCCAGCAGCTTAGGGGGCAGGGAAAATTCACCCCTCCACTTT,CASSLGGRENSPLHF
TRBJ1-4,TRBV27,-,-,TGTGCCAGCAGTAGTGAGGGATATAATGAAAAACTGTTTTTT,CASSSEGYNEKLFF